Here is one T cell receptor beta chain with its context. Authors' methods: Estimation of nucleated cell counts relied on the amplification of reference gene primers. The assay was immunoSEQ multiplex PCR, and TCRdb's table has in-frame clones only and misses some. V, J and clone size are those of that table, while D and trimming were read from the DNA. The table shows about 380,000 clones, with around nine tenths occurring only once. This entry is derived from a study of blood T cell repertoires in COVID-19. About the research overall: The study drew acute and convalescent COVID-19 samples from the United States, Italy and Spain. PBMCs, B-cell-depleted T cells, or T cells were the source of the cDNA or gDNA that made up the material.

Participants' reported clinical history set cohort assignment. Sample: PBMCs or T cells enriched from blood (not recorded which). The clonotype originates from a woman aged 18-30 years who had recovered from COVID-19.

CDR3 DNA sequence: TGTGCCAGCAGTCCCCCCGGGTTACAGGGAGACACTGAAGCTTTCTTT. This codes for CASSPPGLQGDTEAFF. V is TRBV25-1 and J is TRBJ1-1; perhaps TRBD1 as D (6 bases). The CDR3 spans 16 residues. Germline CDR1 is MGHDK and CDR2 is SYGVNS. V was clipped by 5 bases and J by 3 bases, with 19 bases between them.